Shown below are 3 T cell receptor beta chains from a single sample sequenced in a study of blood T cell repertoires in COVID-19. Libraries were prepared by immunoSEQ multiplex PCR; TCRdb keeps only in-frame clonotypes and omits some of them. The sample shows fewer than 180,000 clones, approximately 86% of them seen only once. Material for sequencing was peripheral blood. These TCRs come from a man aged 65 to 79 with acute or convalescent COVID-19.

The sample holds a few counts of this clone. The chain combines TRBV5-1 with TRBJ1-1; D remains unclear. The CDR3 extends over 12 amino acids. Germline CDR1 reads SGHRS; CDR2 reads YFSETQ. V was clipped by 8 bases and J by 3 bases, with 11 bases between them. CDR3 sequence reads: CARIPRDTEAFF. CDR3 DNA sequence: TGCGCCAGAATACCTCGGGACACTGAAGCTTTCTTT.

The rearrangement uses TRBV25-1 and TRBJ1-6, with 7 positions matching TRBD1. Trimming cost V 4 bases and J 9 bases; bases outside gene matches: 9. From germline, CDR1 is MGHDK and CDR2 SYGVNS. This CDR3 is built from 15 residues. CDR3 DNA sequence: TGTGCCAGCAGTGGCGAAACAGGGGTGTTTTCACCCCTCCACTTT. Amino acids: CASSGETGVFSPLHF.

A single count supports this clone. The rearrangement links TRBV19 to TRBJ1-5, with D perhaps matching TRBD1 (5 bases). From germline, CDR1 is LNHDA and CDR2 SQIVND (reference sequence). The V end lost 3 bases, the J end lost 0 bases, and 15 bases lay between the germline ends. CDR3 length equals 17 residues. Written as DNA, the CDR3 is TGTGCCAGTAGTATCGTTGGGGGGTCAGATAGCAATCAGCCCCAGCATTTT. Residues: CASSIVGGSDSNQPQHF.